These 18 T cell receptor beta chains share one sample of origin, sequenced in a study of cytomegalovirus exposure and HLA in healthy donors (dated 2017 in TCRdb). The library was prepared using the immunoSEQ multiplex PCR assay. For the multiplex PCR, a mixture combining 60 forward primers for TCR Vbeta segments and 13 reverse primers for TCR Jbeta segments was used. Drawn from immuneACCESS, this table holds only the in-frame rearrangements with V and J called that TCRdb kept. Clones are partly lost; checked studies trace under half to an unresolved V gene and leave the rest unexplained. The table for this sample lists around 140,000 clones; roughly 80% of them were counted only once. Under 1.5% of the sample belongs to the ten largest clones. The sample was PBMCs. These receptor sequences come from a female donor in good health and CMV-seronegative.

The chain is built from TRBV9 and TRBJ1-1; D possibly corresponds to TRBD1 (5 bases). The CDR3 length is 13 residues. CDR1 SGDLS and CDR2 YYNGEE come from the germline V gene. The V gene lost 4 bases and the J gene lost 4 bases, with 11 bases spanning the gap. The CDR3 is CASSLGGGTEAFF. For the CDR3, the DNA is TGTGCCAGCAGCCTTGGGGGGGGCACTGAAGCTTTCTTT.

CDR3 nucleotides: TGTGCCAGCAGTGTCCCTCCCGGGACTAGCGGCACAGATACGCAGTATTTT. Its protein product is CASSVPPGTSGTDTQYF. V and J are TRBV2 and TRBJ2-3; 10 bases match TRBD2. This CDR3 is built from 17 residues. With V trimmed by 4 bases and J by 1 base, 8 bases remained unmatched. The germline V gene has CDR1 SNHLY and CDR2 FYNNEI. Complete variable domain (other parts from reference TRBV2 and TRBJ2-3): EPEVTQTPSHQVTQMGQEVILRCVPISNHLYFYWYRQILGQKVEFLVSFYNNEISEKSEIFDDQFSVERPDGSNFTLKIRSTKLEDSAMYFCASSVPPGTSGTDTQYFGPGTRLTVL.

The gene calls are TRBV30 and TRBJ2-7; D is unresolved. Germline assignment: CDR1 GTSNPN and CDR2 SVGIG (reference sequence). Trimming pared 4 bases from V and 3 bases from J, leaving 7 bases between. The CDR3 contains 11 residues. The CDR3: CAWKRRYEQYF. CDR3 sequence (DNA): TGTGCCTGGAAGCGCCGCTACGAGCAGTACTTC.

J is TRBJ2-3 and V is TRBV7-3, with 7 bases identical to TRBD2. The V gene's germline CDR1 is SGHTA and CDR2 FQGTGA. This CDR3 is built from 15 residues. V trimming: 4 bases; J trimming: 6 bases; junction bases outside the gene matches: 10. CDR3 residues: CASSSQPTSWDTQYF. In DNA form, the CDR3 reads TGTGCCAGCAGCTCCCAACCGACTAGCTGGGATACGCAGTATTTT.

This clone was counted between two and nine times. This chain connects TRBV29-1 to TRBJ2-2; 9 bases map to TRBD1. Germline loops: CDR1 SQVTM, CDR2 ANQGSEA. J was trimmed by 1 base and V by 3 bases; bases with no gene match: 0. The CDR3 totals 14 residues. DNA for the CDR3: TGCAGCGTTGAGGACAGGGGGAACACCGGGGAGCTGTTTTTT. Its translation is CSVEDRGNTGELFF.

This clone was seen a handful of times. The chain is built from TRBV2 and TRBJ2-7; D call uncertain. Germline V gene sequence: CDR1 SNHLY, CDR2 FYNNEI. The V end was cut by 6 bases, the J end by 9 bases, with 12 bases between. The CDR3 covers 11 residues. CDR3 nucleotides: TGTGCCAGCAGAGAATTTACGGGGCAGTACTTC. This sequence encodes CASREFTGQYF.

The V call is TRBV5-1, the J call TRBJ2-6, with 11 bases matching TRBD2. From germline, CDR1 is SGHRS and CDR2 YFSETQ. This CDR3 region has 18 residues. Trimming at V came to 5 bases and at J to 0 bases, leaving 7 bases not matched to a gene. Here the CDR3 DNA reads TGCGCCAGCAGGCAGACTAGCGGGGCCCTCTCTGGGGCCAACGTCCTGACTTTC. Protein product: CASRQTSGALSGANVLTF.

V usage is TRBV19 and J usage is TRBJ2-3, with a tentative D call TRBD2 (5 bases). V was pared by 2 bases and J by 1 base, with 7 bases between. The CDR3 spans 14 residues. The germline V gene encodes CDR1 LNHDA and CDR2 SQIVND (reference sequence). The CDR3 DNA sequence: TGTGCCAGTAGTATAAGCGGTCGCACAGATACGCAGTATTTT. Its translation is CASSISGRTDTQYF. Variable domain in full (rest from reference TRBV19 and TRBJ2-3): DGGITQSPKYLFRKEGQNVTLSCEQNLNHDAMYWYRQDPGQGLRLIYYSQIVNDFQKGDIAEGYSVSREKKESFPLTVTSAQKNPTAFYLCASSISGRTDTQYFGPGTRLTVL.

The rearrangement links TRBV27 to TRBJ2-2, with a tentative D call TRBD2 (6 bases). The CDR3 spans 18 residues. Germline lookup yields CDR1 MNHEY and CDR2 SMNVEV (reference sequence). V was pared by 5 bases and J by 9 bases, with 28 bases between. The CDR3 protein is CASSLDPLRDSLGRELFF. As DNA, the CDR3 is TGTGCCAGCAGTCTAGACCCTCTCCGGGACTCGCTAGGGAGGGAGCTGTTTTTT.

V usage is TRBV14 and J usage is TRBJ1-3, with 8 bases matching TRBD1. The V and J ends lost 5 bases and 4 bases, in that order; junction bases with no gene match: 4. The CDR3 consists of 14 residues. Germline V CDR1 and CDR2: SGHDN, FVKESK. For the CDR3, the DNA is TGTGCCAGCAGCTCCCGACAGGGGGGAAACACCATATATTTT. Amino acid sequence: CASSSRQGGNTIYF.

This rearrangement joins TRBV18 to TRBJ2-7; 9 bases match TRBD1. The CDR3 loop spans 14 amino acids. Trimming removed 3 bases from V and 4 bases from J; junction bases left unmatched: 4. Germline V gives CDR1 KGHSH, CDR2 LQKENI. CDR3 protein: CASSPGTGFYEQYF. The CDR3 DNA is TGTGCCAGCTCACCCGGGACAGGGTTTTACGAGCAGTACTTC.

V usage is TRBV6-1 and J usage is TRBJ2-7; 12 bases agree with TRBD1. CDR3 length equals 13 residues. From germline, CDR1 is MNHNS and CDR2 SASEGT. J was trimmed by 8 bases and V by 3 bases; bases with no gene match: 2. In DNA form, the CDR3 reads TGTGCCAGCAGTGAGGGGACAGGGGGCAAGCAGTACTTC. Translation gives CASSEGTGGKQYF.

The chain links TRBV7-9 to TRBJ2-7; D ambiguous. Trimming took off 5 bases at V and 6 bases at J, with 17 bases between the two ends. The germline gives CDR1 SEHNR, CDR2 FQNEAQ (reference sequence). This CDR3 has 14 amino acids. This chain's CDR3 is CASSQNMGRFEQYF. Here the CDR3 DNA reads TGTGCCAGCAGCCAGAACATGGGCAGGTTCGAGCAGTACTTC.

The rearrangement uses TRBV18 and TRBJ2-5; maybe TRBD1 (6 bases). With 3 bases removed from V and 4 bases from J, the gap between germline ends came to 15 bases. This CDR3 is 15 amino acids long. Germline V CDR1 and CDR2: KGHSH, LQKENI. The chain's CDR3 is CASSPYREGRETQYF. CDR3 in DNA: TGTGCCAGCTCACCCTACAGGGAAGGGCGAGAGACCCAGTACTTC.

The V call is TRBV4-3, the J call TRBJ2-7; TRBD2 is a possible D gene (5 bases). V dropped 0 bases and J dropped 3 bases, with 12 bases sitting between them. Germline CDR1 is LGHNA and CDR2 is YSLEER. This CDR3 has 15 amino acids. CDR3 in amino acids: CASSQEYLAYYEQYF. CDR3 nucleotides: TGCGCCAGCAGCCAAGAATACCTAGCCTACTACGAGCAGTACTTC.

The V gene is TRBV5-1, the J gene TRBJ2-2; D is unresolved. Germline V gene lookup returns CDR1 SGHRS and CDR2 YFSETQ. The CDR3 is made up of 12 amino acids. Trimming took 7 bases from V and 4 from J, leaving 8 bases between them. DNA of the CDR3: TGCGCCAGCGCCTCGGGCACCGGGGAGCTGTTTTTT. It specifies CASASGTGELFF.

The gene calls are TRBV27 and TRBJ1-1; 10 positions agree with TRBD1. Germline trimming cut 5 bases from V and 7 bases from J; bases unmatched to any gene: 10. Germline V CDR1 and CDR2: MNHEY, SMNVEV (reference sequence). The CDR3 is 15 residues long. CDR3 residues: CASSPVLGQGVEAFF. The DNA of the CDR3 is TGTGCCAGCAGTCCGGTCCTCGGACAGGGGGTTGAAGCTTTCTTT.

The gene calls are TRBV6-1 and TRBJ1-5, with a possible D match to TRBD1 (5 bases). V was pared by 4 bases and J by 1 base, with 8 bases between. The CDR3 consists of 14 residues. Germline CDR1 is MNHNS and CDR2 is SASEGT. CDR3 in DNA: TGTGCCAGCAGTGGGACATCGAGCAATCAGCCCCAGCATTTT. Its translation: CASSGTSSNQPQHF.